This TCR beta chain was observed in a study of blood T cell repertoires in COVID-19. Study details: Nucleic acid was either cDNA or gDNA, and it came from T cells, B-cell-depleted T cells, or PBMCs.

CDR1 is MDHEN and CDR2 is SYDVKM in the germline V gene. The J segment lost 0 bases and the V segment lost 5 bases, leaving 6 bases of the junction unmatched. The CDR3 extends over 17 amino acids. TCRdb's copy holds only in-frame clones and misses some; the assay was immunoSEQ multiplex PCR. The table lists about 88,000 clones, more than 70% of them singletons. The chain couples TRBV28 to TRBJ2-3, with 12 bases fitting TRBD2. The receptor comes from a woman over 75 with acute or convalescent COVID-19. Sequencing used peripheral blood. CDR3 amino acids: CASSKPGLAGSTDTQYF. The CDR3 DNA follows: TGTGCCAGCAGTAAACCGGGACTAGCGGGTAGCACAGATACGCAGTATTTT.